One and the same sample provided the 29 T cell receptor beta chains below, sequenced in a study of shared clonotypes between healthy human individuals. TCRdb's copy holds only in-frame clones and misses some; the assay was immunoSEQ multiplex PCR. Of around 2.5 million clones listed, more than 85% are singletons. Source material: naive CD4+ T cells from PBMCs. Subset: CD45RA+ positively selected. The receptors derive from a man younger than 30 in good health. Some clones in this sample may be carry-over from other donors' samples.

The V gene is TRBV14, the J gene TRBJ2-7; TRBD2 matches 8 bases. V lost 1 base, J lost 4 bases, and 9 bases stayed unmatched. The CDR3 sequence is 16 residues long. Germline V gene sequence: CDR1 SGHDN, CDR2 FVKESK. CDR3 sequence (DNA): TGTGCCAGCAGCCAAGTTATGAGCGGGAGAGCGTACGAGCAGTACTTC. This sequence encodes CASSQVMSGRAYEQYF.

This chain joins TRBV7-6 and TRBJ2-7; TRBD1 matches 10 bases. The junction had 9 bases not matched to a gene; V was cut back by 10 bases and J by 0 bases. Germline V gene lookup returns CDR1 SGHVS and CDR2 FNYEAQ. The CDR3 is 15 amino acids. CDR3 region: CAIEVGTGVSYEQYF. CDR3 bases: TGTGCCATCGAGGTGGGGACAGGGGTCTCCTACGAGCAGTACTTC.

As concerns this clone: Other DNA variants within this sample encode the same CDR3. The chain joins TRBV7-6 to TRBJ2-1; TRBD1 matches 8 bases. The germline V gene encodes CDR1 SGHVS and CDR2 FNYEAQ. The CDR3 totals 15 residues. Trimming at V came to 1 base and at J to 4 bases, leaving 3 bases not matched to a gene. Here the CDR3 DNA reads TGTGCCAGCAGCTTAGGGCAGGGGGCTTACAATGAGCAGTTCTTC. Translation gives CASSLGQGAYNEQFF.

This clone has a single count. The chain joins TRBV28 to TRBJ2-7; 8 bases match TRBD1. This CDR3 contains 13 residues. Per the germline V gene, CDR1 is MDHEN and CDR2 is SYDVKM. V shed 7 bases and J 2 bases; nucleotides not matched to a gene: 4. The chain's CDR3 is CASTSDRAYEQYF. CDR3 bases: TGTGCCAGCACCTCGGACAGGGCCTACGAGCAGTACTTC.

The CDR3 DNA sequence: TGTGCCAGCAGCTTAAAATACAATGAGCAGTTCTTC. Protein: CASSLKYNEQFF. The gene calls are TRBV11-3 and TRBJ2-1; D is unclear. This CDR3 is 12 amino acids long. Germline V CDR1 and CDR2: SGHNT, YENEEA. V lost 2 bases to trimming and J lost 4 bases, with 3 bases between them.

The chain joins TRBV27 to TRBJ2-2; TRBD2 matches 11 bases. Germline-derived CDR1 and CDR2 are MNHEY and SMNVEV (reference sequence). The V gene end was trimmed by 4 bases and the J gene end by 5 bases; junction bases not matched to a gene: 6. CDR3 size: 16 residues. For the CDR3, the DNA is TGTGCCAGCAGTTCTCTGGCTAGCGGGAGGACCGGGGAGCTGTTTTTT. This sequence encodes CASSSLASGRTGELFF.

The chain employs TRBV12-5 and TRBJ2-3; the match to TRBD2 covers 9 bases. J was trimmed by 2 bases and V by 6 bases; bases with no gene match: 15. CDR1 is LGHNT and CDR2 is FRNRAP in the germline V gene. CDR3 size: 18 residues. CDR3 sequence: CASGSKAGGPPDTDTQYF. DNA of the CDR3: TGTGCTAGTGGCTCGAAGGCGGGAGGGCCCCCCGACACAGATACGCAGTATTTT.

This clone was detected once. The junction shows a germline mismatch at one end, possibly a read error. The chain links TRBV10-2 to TRBJ2-3, with TRBD1 matching over 9 bases. CDR1 is WSHSY and CDR2 is SAAADI in the germline V gene. CDR3 length equals 12 residues. The DNA for the CDR3 is TGCGCCAGCAGTGAAAAAAGGACAGGGGTGAATTTT. It yields the protein CASSEKRTGVNF.

CDR3 region: CASSYRTGTTGELFF. In nucleotides, the CDR3 is TGTGCCAGCAGTTACCGGACAGGAACCACCGGGGAGCTGTTTTTT. The chain links TRBV6-5 to TRBJ2-2; the match to TRBD1 covers 7 bases. Trimming at V came to 2 bases and at J to 4 bases, leaving 4 bases not matched to a gene. The CDR3 spans 15 residues. CDR1 and CDR2 from the germline V gene are MNHEY and SVGAGI.

The chain has TRBV6-1 and TRBJ2-1; 7 nucleotides agree with TRBD1. Trimming at V came to 4 bases and at J to 0 bases, leaving 6 bases not matched to a gene. This CDR3 is built from 16 residues. The germline V gene has CDR1 MNHNS and CDR2 SASEGT. CDR3 residues: CASSAKTGISYNEQFF. The CDR3 DNA follows: TGTGCCAGCAGTGCCAAGACAGGGATCTCCTACAATGAGCAGTTCTTC.

For the CDR3, the DNA is TGCGCCAGCAGCTTGTTGGGGACAGGGGACACCGGGGAGCTGTTTTTT. It codes for CASSLLGTGDTGELFF. The rearrangement uses TRBV5-1 and TRBJ2-2; 10 bases agree with TRBD1. Germline V lookup: CDR1 SGHRS, CDR2 YFSETQ. The V segment lost 1 base and the J segment 3 bases; nucleotides outside the gene matches: 3. The CDR3 covers 16 residues.

V usage is TRBV28 and J usage is TRBJ1-6, with a weak D call TRBD1 (5 bases). Germline V gives CDR1 MDHEN, CDR2 SYDVKM. The CDR3 sequence is 15 residues long. V was cut by 3 bases and J by 8 bases, with 14 bases left in between. CDR3 sequence (DNA): TGTGCCAGCAGTTTCCCCGGGACGGGGGATTCACCCCTCCACTTT. Translating it yields CASSFPGTGDSPLHF.

The chain couples TRBV2 to TRBJ2-3, with D perhaps matching TRBD1 or TRBD2 (5 bases each). V dropped 8 bases and J dropped 6 bases, with 21 bases sitting between them. The germline CDR1 and CDR2 sequences are SNHLY and FYNNEI. The CDR3 contains 15 residues. CDR3 DNA: TGTGCCAGCTTGATGGTGCAGGGCTGGGGGGATACGCAGTATTTT. This translates into CASLMVQGWGDTQYF.

The chain couples TRBV2 to TRBJ2-1; tentative D call: TRBD1 (5 bases). Germline V gene lookup returns CDR1 SNHLY and CDR2 FYNNEI. The CDR3 loop spans 12 amino acids. V shed 7 bases and J shed 10 bases, with 14 bases lying between them. CDR3 loop: CASMLGPGEQFF. The CDR3 DNA reads as TGTGCCAGCATGTTGGGGCCAGGGGAGCAGTTCTTC.

The chain is built from TRBV27 and TRBJ2-4; D is ambiguous. V lost 11 bases, J lost 0 bases, and 11 bases lay in between. CDR3 length: 13 residues. Germline values: CDR1 MNHEY, CDR2 SMNVEV (reference sequence). The CDR3 here is CALPKLAKNIQYF. The CDR3, as DNA: TGTGCCTTACCGAAGCTAGCCAAAAACATTCAGTACTTC.

This clone was counted between two and nine times. V gene TRBV30 combines with J gene TRBJ1-2; D remains unclear. CDR3 length equals 14 residues. The germline CDR1 and CDR2 sequences are GTSNPN and SVGIG (reference sequence). The V gene lost 4 bases and the J gene lost 4 bases, with 16 bases spanning the gap. The CDR3 spells CAWTVGGGSYGYTF. CDR3 nucleotide sequence: TGTGCCTGGACCGTGGGTGGAGGGAGCTATGGCTACACCTTC.

V usage is TRBV28 and J usage is TRBJ2-7; D gene unclear. Germline lookup yields CDR1 MDHEN and CDR2 SYDVKM. The CDR3 sequence is 12 residues long. The germline V and J ends were trimmed by 3 bases and 4 bases, with 7 bases remaining between them. This CDR3 reads CASSFFGYEQYF. The CDR3 DNA follows: TGTGCCAGCAGTTTTTTTGGATACGAGCAGTACTTC.

This sequence joins TRBV5-5 and TRBJ2-1; 11 bases fit TRBD2. This CDR3 comprises 16 residues. The junction had 6 bases not matched to a gene; V was cut back by 3 bases and J by 4 bases. Germline V gene lookup returns CDR1 SGHKS and CDR2 YYEKEE (reference sequence). The CDR3 reads CASSSSGTSGYNEQFF. In nucleotides, the CDR3 is TGTGCCAGCAGCTCCTCAGGGACTAGCGGTTACAATGAGCAGTTCTTC.

The J gene is TRBJ2-3, the V gene TRBV9; no definite D call. CDR1 is SGDLS, CDR2 YYNGEE, per germline. V lost 4 bases, J lost 2 bases, and 20 bases lay in between. CDR3 length: 17 residues. The chain's CDR3 is CASSLQPDAAATDTQYF. The CDR3 bases are TGTGCCAGCAGCCTCCAGCCGGATGCGGCAGCCACAGATACGCAGTATTTT.

The chain couples TRBV25-1 to TRBJ2-7; the match to TRBD2 covers 7 bases. Germline-derived CDR1 and CDR2 are MGHDK and SYGVNS. The CDR3 totals 13 residues. V shed 6 bases, J shed 5 bases, and the junction held 7 bases outside the gene matches. The DNA for the CDR3 is TGTGCCAGCAGACCCAGGGAGGGGCACGAGCAGTACTTC. This codes for CASRPREGHEQYF.

The chain employs TRBV28 and TRBJ2-7; no clear D. Per the germline V gene, CDR1 is MDHEN and CDR2 is SYDVKM. The ends were cut back, 1 base at V and 3 bases at J, with 10 bases in the middle. CDR3 length equals 14 residues. The CDR3 nucleotides read TGTGCCAGCAGTTTATTGGGGTCATTCTACGAGCAGTACTTC. Translated, it gives CASSLLGSFYEQYF. The full variable domain, with the rest looked up from reference TRBV28 and TRBJ2-7, is DVKVTQSSRYLVKRTGEKVFLECVQDMDHENMFWYRQDPGLGLRLIYFSYDVKMKEKGDIPEGYSVSREKKERFSLILESASTNQTSMYLCASSLLGSFYEQYFGPGTRLTVT.

This sequence joins TRBV5-4 and TRBJ1-2; weak D call: TRBD1 (6 bases). The CDR3 has 15 residues. Trimming stripped 4 bases from V and 7 bases from J, with 20 bases between. Germline V gene sequence: CDR1 SGHNT, CDR2 YYREEE (reference sequence). CDR3: CASSGRVGGAGGYTF. Here the CDR3 DNA reads TGTGCCAGCAGCGGACGGGTGGGGGGCGCTGGTGGCTACACCTTC.

This clone was recorded a few times. CDR3 loop: CASSLGSPGEKLFF. CDR3 bases: TGCGCCAGCAGCCTCGGGAGTCCAGGGGAAAAACTGTTTTTT. The chain uses TRBV5-1 and TRBJ1-4; D may be TRBD1 (5 bases). This CDR3 comprises 14 residues. From germline, CDR1 is SGHRS and CDR2 YFSETQ. V lost 4 bases and J lost 8, with 15 bases in between.

V gene TRBV4-3 combines with J gene TRBJ2-7; no definite D call. This CDR3 comprises 16 residues. Germline V lookup: CDR1 LGHNA, CDR2 YSLEER. Trimming took 0 bases from V and 6 from J, leaving 18 bases between them. The CDR3 DNA is TGCGCCAGCAGCCAAGATTATGAGGCAGGAACGACCGAGCAGTACTTC. This gives the protein CASSQDYEAGTTEQYF.

The rearrangement links TRBV28 to TRBJ1-2, with D maybe TRBD1 (6 bases). The CDR3 extends over 16 amino acids. Germline CDR1 and CDR2: MDHEN and SYDVKM. The V gene lost 4 bases and the J gene lost 0 bases, with 15 bases spanning the gap. Written as DNA, the CDR3 is TGTGCCAGCAGTTCTGGGGGGGCCGATTCTAACTATGGCTACACCTTC. Its translation: CASSSGGADSNYGYTF.

V and J are TRBV6-6 and TRBJ1-5; D perhaps matches TRBD1 (5 bases). The CDR3 is 14 amino acids. Germline CDR1 and CDR2: MNHNY and SVGAGI (reference sequence). V was cut by 2 bases and J by 7 bases, with 12 bases left in between. The CDR3 DNA follows: TGTGCCAGCAGTTACCGACAGCCCGGGCAGCCCCAGCATTTT. Translated: CASSYRQPGQPQHF.

The V call is TRBV5-4, the J call TRBJ2-2, with D perhaps given as TRBD1 or TRBD2 (5 bases each). CDR3 size: 16 residues. Germline values: CDR1 SGHNT, CDR2 YYREEE (reference sequence). V dropped 3 bases and J dropped 4 bases, with 16 bases sitting between them. The CDR3 region has the DNA TGTGCCAGCAGCTCCGGAGGCAGGGAGATCACCGGGGAGCTGTTTTTT. It is translated as CASSSGGREITGELFF.

Notes on this clone: Other DNA sequences in the same sample also yield this CDR3. The chain links TRBV18 to TRBJ2-5; D is possibly TRBD1 (6 bases). The CDR3 sequence is 13 residues long. Germline values: CDR1 KGHSH, CDR2 LQKENI. Trimming pared 6 bases from V and 4 bases from J, leaving 12 bases between. This chain's CDR3 is CASSPQGSETQYF. As DNA, the CDR3 is TGTGCCAGCTCGCCCCAGGGGTCAGAGACCCAGTACTTC.

V usage is TRBV18 and J usage is TRBJ2-7, with TRBD2 matching over 14 bases. The ends lost 6 bases at V and 6 bases at J; junction bases unmatched: 10. The CDR3 runs 16 residues. Germline V gene data show CDR1 as KGHSH and CDR2 as LQKENI. The CDR3 region is CASSPRTSGRFAEQYF. DNA for the CDR3: TGTGCCAGCTCCCCTAGGACTAGCGGGAGGTTCGCCGAGCAGTACTTC.